A single T cell receptor beta chain is shown here with its context. This sample stems from a study of blood T cell repertoires in COVID-19. Whole-study context: Specimens from acute and convalescent COVID-19 originated in the United States, Italy and Spain. In each case, the material was cDNA or gDNA derived from T cells, B-cell-depleted T cells, or PBMCs.

The length of the CDR3 is 15 residues. Germline loops: CDR1 KGHDR, CDR2 SFDVKD. The V segment lost 2 bases and the J segment 2 bases; nucleotides outside the gene matches: 3. Authors' methods: The authors estimated nucleated cell counts from reference gene primer amplification. Profiled with immunoSEQ multiplex PCR; TCRdb holds only in-frame clones, not every one. The V and J calls and the clone size are those of that table, but D and trimming were determined from the DNA. Among about 260,000 clones listed, approximately 91% were seen once. Sequenced input: peripheral blood. This TCR derives from a human donor in a cohort sampled during active COVID-19. The chain uses TRBV24-1 and TRBJ2-3; 7 nucleotides match TRBD1. Here the CDR3 reads CATSDSTGDTDTQYF. The CDR3 nucleotides are TGTGCCACCAGTGATTCTACAGGGGACACAGATACGCAGTATTTT.